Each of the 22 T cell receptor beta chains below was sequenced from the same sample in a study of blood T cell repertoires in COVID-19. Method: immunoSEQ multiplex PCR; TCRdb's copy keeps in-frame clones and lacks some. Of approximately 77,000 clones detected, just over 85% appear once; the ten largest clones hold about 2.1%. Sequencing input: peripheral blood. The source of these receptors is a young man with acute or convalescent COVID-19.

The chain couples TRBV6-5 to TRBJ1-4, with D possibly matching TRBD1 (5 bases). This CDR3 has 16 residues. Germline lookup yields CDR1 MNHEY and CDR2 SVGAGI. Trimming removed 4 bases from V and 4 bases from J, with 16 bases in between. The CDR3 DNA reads TGTGCCAGCAGTTCCTCTAGGACGGACAATAATGAAAAACTGTTTTTT. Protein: CASSSSRTDNNEKLFF.

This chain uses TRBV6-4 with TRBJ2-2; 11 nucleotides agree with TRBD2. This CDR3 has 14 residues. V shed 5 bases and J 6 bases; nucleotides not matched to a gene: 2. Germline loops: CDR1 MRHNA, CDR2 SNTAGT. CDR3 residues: CASSTSGSPGELFF. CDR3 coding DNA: TGTGCCAGCAGTACTAGCGGGAGCCCCGGGGAGCTGTTTTTT.

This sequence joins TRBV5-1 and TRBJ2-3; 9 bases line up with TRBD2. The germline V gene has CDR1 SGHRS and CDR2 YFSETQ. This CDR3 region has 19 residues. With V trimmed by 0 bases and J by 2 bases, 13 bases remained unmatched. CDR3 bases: TGCGCCAGCAGCTTGGCCCTCGGGGGAGCGGGGGGATACACAGATACGCAGTATTTT. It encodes CASSLALGGAGGYTDTQYF.

CDR3 residues: CASSQGQVSTNYGYTF. DNA for the CDR3: TGTGCCAGCAGCCAAGGACAGGTATCTACTAACTATGGCTACACCTTC. This chain connects TRBV11-2 to TRBJ1-2, with 7 bases aligning to TRBD1. Germline V lookup: CDR1 SGHAT, CDR2 FQNNGV. The V gene end was trimmed by 5 bases and the J gene end by 0 bases; junction bases not matched to a gene: 9. The CDR3 covers 16 residues. Full variable domain (remainder filled in from reference TRBV11-2 and TRBJ1-2): EAGVAQSPRYKIIEKRQSVAFWCNPISGHATLYWYQQILGQGPKLLIQFQNNGVVDDSQLPKDRFSAERLKGVDSTLKIQPAKLEDSAVYLCASSQGQVSTNYGYTFGSGTRLTVV.

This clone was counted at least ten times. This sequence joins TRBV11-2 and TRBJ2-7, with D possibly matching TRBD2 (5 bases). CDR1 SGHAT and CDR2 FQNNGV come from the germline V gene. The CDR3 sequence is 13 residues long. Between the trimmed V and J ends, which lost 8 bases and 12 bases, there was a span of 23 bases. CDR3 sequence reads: CASPRALLFYGYF. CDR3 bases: TGTGCCAGCCCGCGGGCGCTCCTCTTTTACGGGTACTTC.

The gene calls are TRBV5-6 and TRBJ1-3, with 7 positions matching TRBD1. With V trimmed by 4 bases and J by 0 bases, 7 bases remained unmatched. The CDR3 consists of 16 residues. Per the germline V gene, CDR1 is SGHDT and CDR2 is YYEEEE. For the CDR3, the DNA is TGTGCCAGCAGCCATACAGGGGTCTCCTCTGGAAACACCATATATTTT. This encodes CASSHTGVSSGNTIYF.

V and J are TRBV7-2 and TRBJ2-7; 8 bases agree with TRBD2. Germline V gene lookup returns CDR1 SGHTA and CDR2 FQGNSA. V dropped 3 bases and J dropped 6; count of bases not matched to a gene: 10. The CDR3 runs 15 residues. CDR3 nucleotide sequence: TGTGCCAGCAGCTTGAGTAGCGGGATGGAGCTCGAGCAGTACTTC. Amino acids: CASSLSSGMELEQYF.

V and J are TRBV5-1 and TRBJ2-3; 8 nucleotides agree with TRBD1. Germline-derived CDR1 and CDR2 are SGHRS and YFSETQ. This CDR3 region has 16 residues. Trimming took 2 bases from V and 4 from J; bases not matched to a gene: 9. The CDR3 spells CASSFLSGQEPDTQYF. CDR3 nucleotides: TGCGCCAGCAGCTTTTTGTCGGGACAGGAACCAGATACGCAGTATTTT. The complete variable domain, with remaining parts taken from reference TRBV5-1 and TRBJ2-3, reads KAGVTQTPRYLIKTRGQQVTLSCSPISGHRSVSWYQQTPGQGLQFLFEYFSETQRNKGNFPGRFSGRQFSNSRSEMNVSTLELGDSALYLCASSFLSGQEPDTQYFGPGTRLTVL.

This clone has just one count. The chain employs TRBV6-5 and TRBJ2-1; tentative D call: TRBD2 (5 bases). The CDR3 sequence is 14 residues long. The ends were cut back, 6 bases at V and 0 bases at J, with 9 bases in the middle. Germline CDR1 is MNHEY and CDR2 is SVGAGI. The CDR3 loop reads CASRRDSSYNEQFF. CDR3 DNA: TGTGCCAGCAGACGGGATAGCTCCTACAATGAGCAGTTCTTC.

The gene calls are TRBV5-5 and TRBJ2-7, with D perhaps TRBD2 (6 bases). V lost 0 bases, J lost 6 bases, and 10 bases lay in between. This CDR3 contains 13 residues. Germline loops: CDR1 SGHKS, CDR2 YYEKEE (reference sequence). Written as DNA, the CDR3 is TGTGCCAGCAGCTTGGCAGGAGGGGCCGAGCAGTACTTC. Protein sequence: CASSLAGGAEQYF.

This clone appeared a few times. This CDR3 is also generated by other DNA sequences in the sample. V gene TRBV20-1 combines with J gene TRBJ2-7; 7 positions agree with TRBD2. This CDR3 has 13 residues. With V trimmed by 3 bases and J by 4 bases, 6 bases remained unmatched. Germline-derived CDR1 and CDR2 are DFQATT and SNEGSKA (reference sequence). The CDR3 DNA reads TGCAGTGCTAGTGGGAGGGGTAGGTACGAGCAGTACGTC. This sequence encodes CSASGRGRYEQYV.

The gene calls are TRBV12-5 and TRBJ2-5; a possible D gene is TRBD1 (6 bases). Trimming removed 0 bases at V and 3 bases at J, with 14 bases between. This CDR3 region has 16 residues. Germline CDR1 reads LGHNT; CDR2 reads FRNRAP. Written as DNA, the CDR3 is TGTGCTAGTGGTTTGGTACAGGCTCAGGGGAAAGAGACCCAGTACTTC. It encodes CASGLVQAQGKETQYF.

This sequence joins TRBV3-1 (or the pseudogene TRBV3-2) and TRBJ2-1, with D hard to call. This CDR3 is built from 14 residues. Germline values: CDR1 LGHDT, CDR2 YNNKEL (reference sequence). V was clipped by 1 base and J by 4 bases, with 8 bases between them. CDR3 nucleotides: TGTGCCAGCAGCCAAGCGCACGGTTACAATGAGCAGTTCTTC. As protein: CASSQAHGYNEQFF.

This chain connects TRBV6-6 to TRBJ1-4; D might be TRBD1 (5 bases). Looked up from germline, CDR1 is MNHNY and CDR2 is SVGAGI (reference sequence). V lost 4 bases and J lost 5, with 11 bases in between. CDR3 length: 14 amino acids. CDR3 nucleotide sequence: TGTGCCAGCAGTTCGGGGGTTTTAAATGAAAAACTGTTTTTT. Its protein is CASSSGVLNEKLFF.

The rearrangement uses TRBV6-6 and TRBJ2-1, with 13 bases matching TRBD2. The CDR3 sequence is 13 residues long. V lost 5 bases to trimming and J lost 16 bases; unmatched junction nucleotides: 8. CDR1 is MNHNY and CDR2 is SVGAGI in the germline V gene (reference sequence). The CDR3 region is CASSPRTSGGIFF. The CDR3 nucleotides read TGTGCCAGCAGTCCGCGGACTAGCGGGGGTATATTCTTC.

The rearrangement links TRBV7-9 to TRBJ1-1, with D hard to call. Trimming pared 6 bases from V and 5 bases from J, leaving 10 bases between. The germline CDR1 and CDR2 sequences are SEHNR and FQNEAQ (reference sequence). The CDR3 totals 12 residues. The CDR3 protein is CASSTSGTEAFF. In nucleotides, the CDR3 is TGTGCCAGCAGTACCTCGGGGACTGAAGCTTTCTTT.

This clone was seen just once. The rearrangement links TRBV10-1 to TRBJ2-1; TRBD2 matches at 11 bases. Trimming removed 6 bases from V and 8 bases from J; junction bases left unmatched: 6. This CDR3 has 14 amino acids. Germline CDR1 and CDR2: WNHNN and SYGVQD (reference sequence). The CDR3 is CASRGLAGGHEQFF. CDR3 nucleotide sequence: TGCGCCAGCAGAGGGCTAGCGGGAGGCCATGAGCAGTTCTTC.

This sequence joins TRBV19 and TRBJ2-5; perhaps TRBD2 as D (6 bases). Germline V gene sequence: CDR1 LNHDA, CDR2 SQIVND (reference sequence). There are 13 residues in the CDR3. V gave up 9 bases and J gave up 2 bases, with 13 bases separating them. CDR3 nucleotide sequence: TGTGCCAGCACAGCGGGTAGTCAAGAGACCCAGTACTTC. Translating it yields CASTAGSQETQYF.

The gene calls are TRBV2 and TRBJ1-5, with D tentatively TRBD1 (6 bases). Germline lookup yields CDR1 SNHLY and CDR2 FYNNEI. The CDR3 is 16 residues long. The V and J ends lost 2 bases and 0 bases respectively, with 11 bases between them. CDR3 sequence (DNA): TGTGCCAGCAGTGAACAGGGGATCAGTAGCAATCAGCCCCAGCATTTT. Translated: CASSEQGISSNQPQHF.

This CDR3 reads CASSLAEAEQFF. Here the CDR3 DNA reads TGTGCCAGCAGCTTAGCTGAGGCCGAGCAGTTCTTC. The rearrangement joins TRBV11-2 to TRBJ2-1; the D is unclear. CDR3 length: 12 amino acids. Trimming stripped 1 base from V and 10 bases from J, with 8 bases between. Germline V lookup: CDR1 SGHAT, CDR2 FQNNGV.

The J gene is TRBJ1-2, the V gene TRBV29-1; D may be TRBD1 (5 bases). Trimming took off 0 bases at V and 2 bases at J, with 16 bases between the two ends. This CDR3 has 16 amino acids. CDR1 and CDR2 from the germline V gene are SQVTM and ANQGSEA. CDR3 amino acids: CSVEDHSGNANYGYTF. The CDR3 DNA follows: TGCAGCGTTGAAGATCACTCAGGGAATGCCAACTATGGCTACACCTTC.

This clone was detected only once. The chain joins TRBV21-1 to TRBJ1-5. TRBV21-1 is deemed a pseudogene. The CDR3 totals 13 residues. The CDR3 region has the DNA TGTGCCAGCAGTACTATTCGCAATCAGCCCCAGCATTTT. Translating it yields CASSTIRNQPQHF.